Sequencing of this T cell receptor beta chain was carried out in a study of tumor-infiltrating lymphocytes in primary liver carcinoma. Study background: Roughly 3.5 to 8 million productive TCRbeta reads came from each sample, comparable across tissue types. General study results and limits: Detection in all five tumor regions applied to only about 7-24% of top clones.

From around 0.5 ug total RNA, TCR beta cDNA was generated with a primer in the constant region. ARM-PCR, slightly modified, supplied the TCR beta libraries through three nested multiplex PCR rounds. The opening two PCR rounds, around 11 cycles each, paired TRBV1-TRBV30 forward primers with a C-beta reverse primer. TCRdb independently ran MiXCR on the multiplex PCR reads; one entry per CDR3 protein. The table lists some 120,000 distinct CDR3 sequences, roughly three fifths of them singletons, with roughly 9% in the top ten. Looked up from germline, CDR1 is SGHNT and CDR2 is YYREEE (reference sequence). With 3 bases removed from V and 2 bases from J, the gap between germline ends came to 9 bases. The CDR3 runs 13 residues. Comments on this clonotype: What it recognizes is unknown. It may be a read error: a sequence one base away is much more abundant.

For each extraction, RNA and DNA were obtained together from approximately 20-30 mg of unsorted bulk tissue. Chronic HBV infection affected patients, none of whom had received treatment. The sample comprised liver tumor tissue from sampling region 1. As to subset: tumor region T1, superior pole. This TCR was sampled from a woman aged 55 to 70 with primary liver carcinoma and hepatitis B virus infection. This chain connects TRBV5-4 to TRBJ2-7, with unresolved D. CDR3 DNA sequence: TGTGCCAGCAGCTCCATACCAGCCTACGAGCAGTACTTC. It translates to CASSSIPAYEQYF.